Reported below is one TCR beta chain. Its antigen is unknown. Clones were sequenced by immunoSEQ multiplex PCR, and TCRdb holds only the in-frame ones, with some missing. The sample yields some 17,000 clones, roughly 90% seen once. The source of the sample is a study of chemoradiotherapy in HPV16-positive cancers. Study details: Candidate HPV-specific clones and shared TCR motifs came from a couple of HPV16-positive patients. Whole-study results and caveats: Candidate HPV-specific clones and E7-related TCR motifs grew in tumor during treatment.

Germline-derived CDR1 and CDR2 are GTSNPN and SVGIG (reference sequence). The CDR3 covers 16 residues. V lost 0 bases and J 4 bases, leaving 16 bases between the germline ends. The sample was blood, taken from a patient who underwent chemoradiotherapy. This clonotype was obtained from a human donor with HPV-associated anogenital cancer. The rearrangement joins TRBV30 to TRBJ1-5, with a possible D match to TRBD1 (6 bases). CDR3 sequence: CAWSVRGGGVNQPQHF. The CDR3 bases are TGTGCCTGGAGTGTACGGGGAGGGGGTGTAAATCAGCCCCAGCATTTT.